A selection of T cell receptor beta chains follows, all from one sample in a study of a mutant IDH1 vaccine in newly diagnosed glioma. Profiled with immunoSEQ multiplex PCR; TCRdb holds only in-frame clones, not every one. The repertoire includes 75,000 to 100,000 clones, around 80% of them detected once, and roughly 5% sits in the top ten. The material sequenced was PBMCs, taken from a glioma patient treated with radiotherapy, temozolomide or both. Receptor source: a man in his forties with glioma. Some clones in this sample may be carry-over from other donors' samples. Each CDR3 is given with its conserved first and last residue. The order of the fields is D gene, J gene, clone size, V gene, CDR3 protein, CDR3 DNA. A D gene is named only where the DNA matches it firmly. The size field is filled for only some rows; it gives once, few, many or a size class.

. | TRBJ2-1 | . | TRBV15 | CATSRGGTINEQFF | TGTGCCACCAGCAGAGGGGGGACCATCAATGAGCAGTTCTTC
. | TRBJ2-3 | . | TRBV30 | CAWNAGSTDTQYF | TGTGCCTGGAATGCGGGGTCCACAGATACGCAGTATTTT
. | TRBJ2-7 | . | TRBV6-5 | CASSYSGTYEQYF | TGTGCCAGCAGTTACTCCGGGACCTACGAGCAGTACTTC
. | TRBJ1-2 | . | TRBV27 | CASSPSGGGGYGYTF | TGTGCCAGCAGTCCCAGCGGGGGAGGAGGTTATGGCTACACCTTC
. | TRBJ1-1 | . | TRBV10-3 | CAISPLVGAGEAFF | TGTGCCATCAGCCCCTTGGTTGGAGCGGGTGAAGCTTTCTTT
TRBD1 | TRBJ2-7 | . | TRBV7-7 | CASSDGTGDYEQYF | TGTGCCAGCAGCGACGGGACAGGGGACTACGAGCAGTACTTC
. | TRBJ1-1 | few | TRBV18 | CASSQGVGSMNTEAFF | TGTGCCAGCTCACAAGGGGTTGGATCGATGAACACTGAAGCTTTCTTT
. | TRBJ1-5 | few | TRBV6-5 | CASQRTGNQPQHF | TGTGCCAGCCAACGGACGGGAAACCAGCCCCAGCATTTT
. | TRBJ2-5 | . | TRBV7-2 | CASSLSGYKETQYF | TGTGCCAGCAGCTTATCTGGGTACAAAGAGACCCAGTACTTC
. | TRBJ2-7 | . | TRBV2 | CASTKTWHEQYF | TGTGCCAGCACCAAGACCTGGCACGAGCAGTACTTC
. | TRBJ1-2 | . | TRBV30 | CAWSPGGPGYGYTF | TGTGCCTGGAGTCCAGGAGGGCCGGGGTATGGCTACACCTTC
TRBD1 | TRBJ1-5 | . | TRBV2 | CASVDRDRGGPPQHF | TGTGCCAGCGTAGACCGGGACAGGGGTGGTCCGCCCCAGCATTTT
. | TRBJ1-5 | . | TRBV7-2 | CASSLVGWSNQPQHF | TGTGCCAGCAGCTTAGTTGGCTGGAGCAATCAGCCCCAGCATTTT
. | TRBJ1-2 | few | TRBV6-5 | CASTADTAGGYTF | TGTGCCAGCACCGCAGATACCGCAGGAGGCTACACCTTC
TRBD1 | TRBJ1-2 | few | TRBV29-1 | CSVVRVDRGYGYTF | TGCAGCGTTGTTAGAGTCGACAGGGGCTATGGCTACACCTTC
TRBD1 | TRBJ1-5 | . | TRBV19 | CASSIGRDRGRPQHF | TGTGCCAGTAGTATAGGGCGGGACAGGGGTCGCCCCCAGCATTTT
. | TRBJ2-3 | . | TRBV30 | CAWSAGLNTDTQYF | TGTGCCTGGAGCGCGGGGCTCAACACAGATACGCAGTATTTT
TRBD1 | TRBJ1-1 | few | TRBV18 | CASSSGGTEAFF | TGTGCCAGCTCCTCAGGGGGAACTGAAGCTTTCTTT
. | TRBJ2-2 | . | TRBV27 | CASSWRGDWIGGELFF | TGTGCCAGCAGTTGGCGAGGGGACTGGATCGGCGGGGAGCTGTTTTTT
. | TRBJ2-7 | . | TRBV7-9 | CASSEDGRPDEQYF | TGTGCCAGCAGCGAGGACGGCCGGCCTGACGAGCAGTACTTC
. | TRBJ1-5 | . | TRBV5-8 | CASSSLNQPQHF | TGTGCCAGCAGCTCACTTAACCAGCCCCAGCATTTT
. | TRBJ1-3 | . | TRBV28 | CASSLSGAGNTIYF | TGTGCCAGCAGTTTATCTGGGGCTGGAAACACCATATATTTT
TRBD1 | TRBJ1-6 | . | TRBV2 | CASRPIRTGVSPLHF | TGTGCCAGCAGACCTATAAGGACAGGGGTTTCACCCCTCCACTTT
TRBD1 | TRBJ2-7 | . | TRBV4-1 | CASSRGGTEGYEQYF | TGCGCCAGCAGCAGAGGTGGGACAGAAGGCTACGAGCAGTACTTC
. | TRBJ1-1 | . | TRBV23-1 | CASSQSGQGTEAFF | TGCGCCAGCAGTCAATCCGGGCAGGGCACTGAAGCTTTCTTT
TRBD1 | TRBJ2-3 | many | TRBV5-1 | CASRGQGSGTDTQYF | TGCGCCAGCAGGGGACAGGGGTCCGGCACAGATACGCAGTATTTT
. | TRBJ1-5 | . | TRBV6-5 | CASSYSGPNQPQHF | TGTGCCAGCAGTTACTCTGGGCCTAATCAGCCCCAGCATTTT
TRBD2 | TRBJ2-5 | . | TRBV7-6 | CASSTTSMGETQYF | TGTGCCAGCAGCACGACTAGCATGGGGGAGACCCAGTACTTC
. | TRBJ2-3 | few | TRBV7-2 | CASSYRIRTDTQYF | TGTGCCAGCAGCTACCGAATCCGCACAGATACGCAGTATTTT
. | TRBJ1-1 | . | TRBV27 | CASSQGGYGTEAFF | TGTGCCAGCAGTCAAGGAGGGTACGGGACTGAAGCTTTCTTT
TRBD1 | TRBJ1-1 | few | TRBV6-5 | CASSRTGYEAFF | TGTGCCAGCAGCCGGACAGGCTACGAAGCTTTCTTT
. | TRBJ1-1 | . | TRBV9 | CASSVALQGVEAFF | TGTGCCAGCAGCGTAGCTCTCCAGGGTGTTGAAGCTTTCTTT
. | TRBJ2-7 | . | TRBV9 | CASSGEGSGSIYEQYF | TGTGCCAGCAGCGGTGAAGGCTCGGGGTCTATCTACGAGCAGTACTTC
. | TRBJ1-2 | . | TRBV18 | CASSPGLAYGYTF | TGTGCCAGCTCACCAGGTTTAGCCTATGGCTACACCTTC
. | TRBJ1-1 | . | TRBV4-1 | CASSQEGWRADLVDTEAFF | TGCGCCAGCAGCCAAGAAGGGTGGCGGGCCGACCTCGTAGACACTGAAGCTTTCTTT
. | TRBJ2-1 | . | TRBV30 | CAWTRNSYNEQFF | TGTGCCTGGACCCGAAACTCCTACAATGAGCAGTTCTTC
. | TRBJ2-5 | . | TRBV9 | CASSVGGVRGAETQYF | TGTGCCAGCAGCGTAGGTGGGGTCCGGGGTGCGGAGACCCAGTACTTC
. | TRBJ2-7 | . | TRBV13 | CASSLGYSYEQYF | TGTGCCAGCAGCTTAGGGTACTCCTACGAGCAGTACTTC
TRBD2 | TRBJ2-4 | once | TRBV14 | CASSQDSGGLDIQYF | TGTGCCAGCAGCCAAGATAGCGGGGGGCTGGACATTCAGTACTTC
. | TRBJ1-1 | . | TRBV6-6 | CASSRTGLNTEAFF | TGTGCCAGCAGTCGCACGGGGTTGAACACTGAAGCTTTCTTT
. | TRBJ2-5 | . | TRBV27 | CASSFSRQQETQYF | TGTGCCAGCAGTTTCTCTCGACAACAAGAGACCCAGTACTTC
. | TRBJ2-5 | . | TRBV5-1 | CASSLIRGQQETQYF | TGCGCCAGCAGCTTGATCCGGGGTCAACAAGAGACCCAGTACTTC
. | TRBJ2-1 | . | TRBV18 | CASRNPGLYNEQFF | TGTGCCAGCCGAAACCCGGGACTTTACAATGAGCAGTTCTTC
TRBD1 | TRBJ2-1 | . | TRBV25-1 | CASSEIGTGDNEQFF | TGTGCCAGCAGTGAAATTGGGACAGGGGACAATGAGCAGTTCTTC
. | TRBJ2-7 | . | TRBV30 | CAWGNYRENEQYF | TGTGCCTGGGGCAACTACAGGGAGAACGAGCAGTACTTC
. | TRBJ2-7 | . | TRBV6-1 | CASSEMGGEQYF | TGTGCCAGCAGTGAAATGGGCGGCGAGCAGTACTTC
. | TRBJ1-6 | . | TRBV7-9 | CASSSNSPLHF | TGTGCCAGCAGCTCAAATTCACCCCTCCACTTT
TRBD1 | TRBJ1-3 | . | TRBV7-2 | CASSVDRGSGNTIYF | TGTGCCAGCAGCGTAGACAGGGGCTCTGGAAACACCATATATTTT
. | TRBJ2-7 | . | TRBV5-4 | CASSPGPSESSYEQYF | TGTGCCAGCAGCCCGGGACCTAGTGAGAGCTCCTACGAGCAGTACTTC
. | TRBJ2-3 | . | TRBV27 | CASSSDRFTDTQYF | TGTGCCAGCAGTTCGGACAGATTCACAGATACGCAGTATTTT
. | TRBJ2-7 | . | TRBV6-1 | CASNDQVTYEQYF | TGTGCCAGCAATGACCAGGTAACCTACGAGCAGTACTTC
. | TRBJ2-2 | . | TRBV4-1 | CASSQGHSAIGELFF | TGCGCCAGCAGCCAAGGACATAGCGCAATCGGGGAGCTGTTTTTT
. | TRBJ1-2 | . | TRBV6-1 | CASIRMGYYGYTF | TGTGCCAGCATCCGAATGGGGTACTATGGCTACACCTTC
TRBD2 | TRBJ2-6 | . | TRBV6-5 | CASTPGGSGANVLTF | TGTGCCAGCACCCCGGGGGGTTCTGGGGCCAACGTCCTGACTTTC
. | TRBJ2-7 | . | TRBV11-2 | CASSLAGGHTYEQYF | TGTGCCAGCAGCTTAGCGGGGGGCCATACCTACGAGCAGTACTTC